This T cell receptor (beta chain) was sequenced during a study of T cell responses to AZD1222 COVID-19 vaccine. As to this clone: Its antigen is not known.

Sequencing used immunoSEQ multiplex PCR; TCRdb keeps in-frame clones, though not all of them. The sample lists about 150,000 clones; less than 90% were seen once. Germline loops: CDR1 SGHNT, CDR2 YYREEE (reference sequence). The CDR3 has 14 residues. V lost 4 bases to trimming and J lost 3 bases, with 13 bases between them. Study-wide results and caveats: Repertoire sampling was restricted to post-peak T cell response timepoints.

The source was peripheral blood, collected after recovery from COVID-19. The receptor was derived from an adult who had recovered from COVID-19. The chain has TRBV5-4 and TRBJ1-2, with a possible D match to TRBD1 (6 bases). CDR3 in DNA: TGTGCCAGCAGCAACCGACAGGTTTACTATGGCTACACCTTC. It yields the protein CASSNRQVYYGYTF.